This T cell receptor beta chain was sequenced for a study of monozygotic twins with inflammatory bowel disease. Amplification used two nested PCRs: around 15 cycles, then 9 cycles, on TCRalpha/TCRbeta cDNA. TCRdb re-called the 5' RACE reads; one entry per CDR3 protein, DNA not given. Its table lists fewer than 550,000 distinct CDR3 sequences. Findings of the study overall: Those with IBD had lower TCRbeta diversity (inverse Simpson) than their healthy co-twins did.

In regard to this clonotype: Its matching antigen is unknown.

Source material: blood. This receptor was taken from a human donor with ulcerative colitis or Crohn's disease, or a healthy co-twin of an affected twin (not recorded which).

The CDR3 is CASSQGRNSNQPQHF. The chain joins TRBV3-1 to TRBJ1-5. Germline CDR1 LGHDT, CDR2 YNNKEL (reference sequence). The CDR3 loop spans 15 amino acids.